A single sample gave rise to the 14 T cell receptor beta chains below, sequenced in a study of blood T cell repertoires in COVID-19. TCRdb's table, derived via immunoSEQ multiplex PCR, lists solely in-frame clones and lacks some. The sample records fewer than 400,000 clones, about 83% being singletons. Material: peripheral blood. The origin of the receptors is a man younger than 45 with active or convalescent COVID-19.

Here the CDR3 reads CASAPGGGHPYF. The CDR3 DNA reads as TGTGCCAGTGCCCCCGGTGGAGGCCATCCGTATTTT. The chain is built from TRBV19 and TRBJ2-3, with D possibly being TRBD2 (5 bases). V dropped 8 bases and J dropped 14 bases, with 20 bases sitting between them. Germline CDR1 and CDR2: LNHDA and SQIVND (reference sequence). This CDR3 is built from 12 residues.

CDR3: CASTRQGKEGYTF. CDR3 DNA: TGTGCCAGCACCCGACAGGGAAAAGAAGGCTACACCTTC. The chain recombines TRBV3-1 (or the pseudogene TRBV3-2) with TRBJ1-2, with 7 nucleotides matching TRBD1. V lost 7 bases to trimming and J lost 8 bases; unmatched junction nucleotides: 10. Per the germline V gene, CDR1 is LGHDT and CDR2 is YNNKEL (reference sequence). The CDR3 totals 13 residues.

CDR3 sequence reads: CSASDSTGLNTEAFF. In nucleotides, the CDR3 is TGCAGTGCTAGTGACTCGACAGGCCTCAACACTGAAGCTTTCTTT. This chain connects TRBV20-1 to TRBJ1-1; weak D call: TRBD1 (6 bases). With 3 bases removed from V and 2 bases from J, the gap between germline ends came to 16 bases. The CDR3 runs 15 residues. Germline V gene data show CDR1 as DFQATT and CDR2 as SNEGSKA (reference sequence).

This chain connects TRBV24-1 to TRBJ2-1; 8 nucleotides match TRBD1. The V gene end was trimmed by 4 bases and the J gene end by 8 bases; junction bases not matched to a gene: 3. CDR3 length equals 13 residues. The V gene's germline CDR1 is KGHDR and CDR2 SFDVKD. As DNA, the CDR3 is TGTGCCACCAGTGAGACAGGGGTCCATGAGCAGTTCTTC. It specifies CATSETGVHEQFF.

The chain recombines TRBV6-5 with TRBJ2-7, with 7 bases fitting TRBD1. The CDR3 runs 15 residues. Per the germline V gene, CDR1 is MNHEY and CDR2 is SVGAGI. V lost 0 bases to trimming and J lost 4 bases; unmatched junction nucleotides: 6. The CDR3 DNA is TGTGCCAGCAGTTACTCGAGACAGGGCTGGTACGAGCAGTACTTC. Translating it yields CASSYSRQGWYEQYF.

This chain uses TRBV11-2 with TRBJ2-1; D is possibly TRBD2 (6 bases). The CDR3 spans 16 residues. Per the germline V gene, CDR1 is SGHAT and CDR2 is FQNNGV. V was trimmed by 4 bases and J by 5 bases, leaving 18 bases between them. The CDR3 loop reads CASSSLKGRGHNEQFF. CDR3 DNA: TGTGCCAGCAGCTCACTCAAGGGGCGGGGTCACAATGAGCAGTTCTTC.

This clone was counted ten times or more. The chain couples TRBV4-1 to TRBJ1-3; 8 bases line up with TRBD1. Germline trimming cut 4 bases from V and 4 bases from J; bases unmatched to any gene: 9. Germline V gene data show CDR1 as MGHRA and CDR2 as YSYEKL. The CDR3 is 16 amino acids. CDR3 nucleotide sequence: TGCGCCAGCAGCCGGAGAACGGGACAGGTGGGAAACACCATATATTTT. This codes for CASSRRTGQVGNTIYF.

The rearrangement links TRBV21-1 to TRBJ2-7; TRBD2, the table's D call, lacks a check against the DNA. TRBV21-1 has pseudogene status. The CDR3 is 16 amino acids. In nucleotides, the CDR3 is TGTGCCAGCAGCAAAAATCGCGGGGGTGCCTTATACGAGCAGTACTTC. Translation: CASSKNRGGALYEQYF.

This clone has only a few counts. V usage is TRBV25-1 and J usage is TRBJ2-1; 10 bases line up with TRBD1. The junction had 2 bases not matched to a gene; V was cut back by 5 bases and J by 1 base. The V gene's germline CDR1 is MGHDK and CDR2 SYGVNS. This CDR3 is built from 15 residues. The DNA of the CDR3 is TGTGCCAGCAGTTCGGGACAGGGGTCCTACAATGAGCAGTTCTTC. It codes for CASSSGQGSYNEQFF.

This clone was seen just once. The J gene is TRBJ1-2, the V gene TRBV5-1; 8 nucleotides align to TRBD1. V gave up 4 bases and J gave up 2 bases; unmatched junction bases: 7. CDR1 SGHRS and CDR2 YFSETQ come from the germline V gene. The CDR3 consists of 15 residues. The CDR3 region has the DNA TGCGCCAGCAGCCCTGTGAACAGGGGGAACTATGGCTACACCTTC. This encodes CASSPVNRGNYGYTF. The full variable domain, with the rest looked up from reference TRBV5-1 and TRBJ1-2, is KAGVTQTPRYLIKTRGQQVTLSCSPISGHRSVSWYQQTPGQGLQFLFEYFSETQRNKGNFPGRFSGRQFSNSRSEMNVSTLELGDSALYLCASSPVNRGNYGYTFGSGTRLTVV.

Concerning this clone itself: The same CDR3 arises from other DNA sequences in this sample as well. The CDR3 is CAWSVGQGDGYTF. The CDR3 nucleotides read TGTGCCTGGAGTGTAGGGCAGGGGGATGGCTACACCTTC. The genes are TRBV30 and TRBJ1-2, with 7 bases identical to TRBD1. Germline V gene data show CDR1 as GTSNPN and CDR2 as SVGIG (reference sequence). The CDR3 is 13 amino acids. V lost 0 bases and J lost 6; bases outside the gene matches: 4.

The chain carries TRBV6-2 or TRBV6-3 and TRBJ2-6, with 7 bases that match TRBD1. This CDR3 contains 14 residues. Losses at the gene ends were 5 bases for V and 2 bases for J; bases not matched to a gene: 0. The germline CDR1 and CDR2 sequences are MNHEY and SVGEGT. CDR3 loop: CASSTGAGANVLTF. In nucleotides, the CDR3 is TGTGCCAGCAGTACAGGGGCTGGGGCCAACGTCCTGACTTTC.

The chain has TRBV19 and TRBJ2-7; 7 bases agree with TRBD2. The V gene's germline CDR1 is LNHDA and CDR2 SQIVND (reference sequence). This CDR3 comprises 14 residues. J was trimmed by 2 bases and V by 4 bases; bases with no gene match: 5. CDR3 coding DNA: TGTGCCAGTAGTAGACTAGCTCAGACCTACGAGCAGTACTTC. It specifies CASSRLAQTYEQYF.

The genes are TRBV6-1 and TRBJ1-6; D gene uncertain. This CDR3 region has 16 residues. Per germline, CDR1 MNHNS and CDR2 SASEGT. V was cut by 4 bases and J by 0 bases, with 10 bases left in between. The CDR3: CASSARPSSYNSPLHF. The CDR3 DNA reads TGTGCCAGCAGTGCTCGCCCGAGCTCCTATAATTCACCCCTCCACTTT.